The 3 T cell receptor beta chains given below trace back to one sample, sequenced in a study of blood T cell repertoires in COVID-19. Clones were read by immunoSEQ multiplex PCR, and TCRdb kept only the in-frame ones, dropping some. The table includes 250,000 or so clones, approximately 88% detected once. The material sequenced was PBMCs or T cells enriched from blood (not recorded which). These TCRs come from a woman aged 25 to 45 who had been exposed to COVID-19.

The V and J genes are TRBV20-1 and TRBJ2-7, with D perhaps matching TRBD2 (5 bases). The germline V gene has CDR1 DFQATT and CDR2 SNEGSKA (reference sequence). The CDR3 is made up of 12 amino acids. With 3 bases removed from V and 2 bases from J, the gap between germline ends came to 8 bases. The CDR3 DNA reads TGCAGTGCTAGTCCGGGAACCTACGAGCAGTACTTC. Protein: CSASPGTYEQYF.

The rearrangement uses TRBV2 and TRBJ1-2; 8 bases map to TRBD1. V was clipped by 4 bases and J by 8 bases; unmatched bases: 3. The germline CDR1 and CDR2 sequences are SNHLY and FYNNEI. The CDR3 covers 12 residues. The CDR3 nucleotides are TGTGCCAGCAGTGTCAGGGGGCGAGGCTACACCTTC. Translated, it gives CASSVRGRGYTF.

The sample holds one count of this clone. The DNA for the CDR3 is TGTGCCAGCAGCTCCGGTCCCTACGAGCAGTACTTC. Translating it yields CASSSGPYEQYF. V gene TRBV14 combines with J gene TRBJ2-7; D gene unclear. This CDR3 region has 12 residues. The V gene's germline CDR1 is SGHDN and CDR2 FVKESK. The V gene lost 5 bases and the J gene lost 2 bases, with 7 bases spanning the gap. The full variable domain, completed using reference TRBV14 and TRBJ2-7, is EAGVTQFPSHSVIEKGQTVTLRCDPISGHDNLYWYRRVMGKEIKFLLHFVKESKQDESGMPNNRFLAERTGGTYSTLKVQPAELEDSGVYFCASSSGPYEQYFGPGTRLTVT.